The present T cell receptor beta chain was sequenced within a study of PD-1 and CTLA-4 blockade in melanoma (dated by TCRdb to 2020 to 2022). With respect to the entire study: In patients with melanoma, the researchers looked at the effects of CTLA-4 blockade versus PD-1 blockade on the CD8 T cell response that was melanoma-reactive.

Receptor amplification or capture employed the immunoSEQ multiplex PCR assay. TCRdb carries this immuneACCESS record with in-frame sequences only. Its versions omit some clonotypes, under half of them owing to an unresolved V gene in the studies checked, with the rest unexplained. This sample holds approximately 33,000 clones; roughly 90% were observed only once. The ten most abundant clones make up roughly 9% of the sample. Its CDR3 holds 15 amino acids, cysteine through phenylalanine. Of the read, only the CDR3 DNA is kept; its 45 bases are in frame from base 1. On this clone: No cognate antigen has been identified for it. Per-base qualities were not stored, and no clone one base away is much larger.

The receptor's source is a human donor with melanoma. The chain is encoded by TRBV7-5 joined to TRBJ2-7; the D call in the table, TRBD2, was not verified against the DNA. TRBV7-5 counts as a pseudogene. This sample comprised CD8+ T cells from peripheral blood, obtained from a patient given anti-PD-1 treatment. Here the CDR3 is given as CARSWREFNSYEQYF. The nucleotides are TGTGCCAGAAGCTGGAGGGAATTCAACTCCTACGAGCAGTACTTC.